A single sample is the source of the 2 T cell receptor beta chains below, sequenced in a study of T-cell memory formation after mild COVID-19. TCRdb re-analysed the 5' RACE reads in MiXCR, keeping a single row per CDR3 protein. The sample lists 130,000 to 150,000 distinct CDR3 sequences; roughly 6.3% were seen once. Specimen: PBMCs or a T cell subset sorted from them (not recorded which). The source of these receptors is an adult woman who had mild COVID-19 (a few samples of this study predate the infection). Cell type and time point are not known.

This clonotype has a count of ten or more. The rearrangement links TRBV9 to TRBJ2-7; weak D call: TRBD2 (6 bases). Germline V gives CDR1 SGDLS, CDR2 YYNGEE. The V and J ends lost 1 base and 0 bases respectively, with 11 bases between them. The CDR3 sequence is 15 residues long. Written as DNA, the CDR3 is TGTGCCAGCAGCGTACTAGAGACTAGCTCCTACGAGCAGTACTTC. Translating it yields CASSVLETSSYEQYF.

This clonotype was seen at least ten times. The J gene is TRBJ2-5, the V gene TRBV25-1, with D possibly called TRBD1 or TRBD2 (5 bases each). CDR3 length: 16 amino acids. Germline V CDR1 and CDR2: MGHDK, SYGVNS. V was clipped by 3 bases and J by 5 bases, with 19 bases between them. CDR3: CASSEEGTGPLETQYF. DNA of the CDR3: TGTGCCAGCAGTGAGGAAGGGACCGGGCCCCTGGAGACCCAGTACTTC.